This record concerns one T cell receptor (beta chain) sequence. Germline V gives CDR1 SGHNT, CDR2 YYREEE (reference sequence). V gave up 4 bases and J gave up 8 bases, with 15 bases separating them. The CDR3 extends over 13 amino acids. PCR employed 60 Vbeta and 13 Jbeta primers. Sequenced by immunoSEQ multiplex PCR; TCRdb stores in-frame clones only, minus some. This listing includes 80,000 or so clones. These data are taken from a study of cytomegalovirus exposure and HLA in healthy donors. The source is a middle-aged man in good health and CMV-seropositive. The J gene is TRBJ1-2, the V gene TRBV5-4; no definite D call. The specimen sequenced was PBMCs. In DNA form, the CDR3 reads TGTGCCAGCAGCCCCGGGCCCCGGGAGGGCTACACCTTC. Translating gives CASSPGPREGYTF. The full variable domain, its missing parts supplied by reference TRBV5-4 and TRBJ1-2, is ETGVTQSPTHLIKTRGQQVTLRCSSQSGHNTVSWYQQALGQGPQFIFQYYREEENGRGNFPPRFSGLQFPNYSSELNVNALELDDSALYLCASSPGPREGYTFGSGTRLTVV.